This T cell receptor beta chain was recorded in a study of human T cells and chemical hapten exposure. TCRdb used MiXCR to reprocess the RACE reads, holding one entry per CDR3 protein. The sample holds just under 350,000 distinct CDR3 sequences, around 7% seen once. The CDR3 loop spans 12 amino acids. V trimming: 5 bases; J trimming: 5 bases; junction bases outside the gene matches: 1. CDR1 is MNHEY and CDR2 is SVGEGT in the germline V gene. Time point indicated: patch test 1, 2 weeks after DPC sensitization. Treatment described: therapeutic diphenylcyclopropenone sensitization with weekly scalp DPC. The V call is TRBV6-2 or TRBV6-3, the J call TRBJ1-1; 8 bases match TRBD1. The sample consisted of whole blood, taken in connection with sensitization to the hapten diphenylcyclopropenone (DPC). This TCR came from a woman younger than 35 with alopecia areata. Some clones in this sample may be carry-over from other donors' samples. The CDR3 here is CASSRTGTEAFF. The CDR3 DNA reads TGTGCCAGCAGTCGGACAGGGACTGAAGCTTTCTTT.